Detailed here is one T cell receptor beta chain. The data originate from a study of blood T cell repertoires in COVID-19. Study information: Donors in the United States, Italy and Spain gave samples during acute or convalescent COVID-19. The analysed material was cDNA or gDNA that came from T cells, B-cell-depleted T cells, or PBMCs.

The CDR3 runs 15 residues. The V gene lost 6 bases and the J gene lost 6 bases, with 15 bases spanning the gap. CDR1 LGHDT and CDR2 YNNKEL come from the germline V gene (reference sequence). Original processing methods: Nucleated cell counts were estimated from reference gene primer amplification. Only in-frame clones appear in the TCRdb table, and some are missing; sequencing was by immunoSEQ multiplex PCR. V and J calls and clone size come straight from that table; D and trimming were deduced from the DNA. The sample includes over 200,000 clones, around 88% of them seen just once. J is TRBJ1-6 and V is TRBV3-1 (or the pseudogene TRBV3-2); possible D gene TRBD1, 5 bases. This TCR came from a woman in her twenties or thirties who had recovered from COVID-19. Sequenced sample: peripheral blood. The CDR3 spells CASRELRQLNSPLHF. The CDR3 region has the DNA TGTGCCAGCAGAGAACTTCGACAGCTTAATTCACCCCTCCACTTT.